This note documents a single T cell receptor beta chain sequence. Its antigen is unidentified. In germline, CDR1 is SGHTA, CDR2 FQGTGA. The CDR3 runs to 14 residues. This specimen belongs to a study of CXCR3-negative and CXCR3-positive naive CD8 T cells. Study context: Across all libraries, TRB reads numbered approximately 150 million, with about 1.5 +/- 0.3 million in each library.

All TRB cDNA libraries came from 5' RACE performed with UMI labels. Each CDR3 protein gets one entry in TCRdb, which reprocessed the 5' RACE reads and gives no DNA. The data show 45,000 or so distinct CDR3 sequences, and the top ten clones hold roughly 14%. Study outcomes and limitations: After cryopreservation, CXCR3 expression dropped partially; most assays used fresh PBMCs.

The sequencing sample was made of memory CD8+ T cells from blood. This sequence joins TRBV7-3 and TRBJ1-1; no DNA is available, so the TRBD1 call from TCRdb remains unchecked. This receptor was taken from a human donor in good health. Some clones in this sample may be carry-over from other donors' samples. CDR3 residues: CASSLRGTDTEAFF.